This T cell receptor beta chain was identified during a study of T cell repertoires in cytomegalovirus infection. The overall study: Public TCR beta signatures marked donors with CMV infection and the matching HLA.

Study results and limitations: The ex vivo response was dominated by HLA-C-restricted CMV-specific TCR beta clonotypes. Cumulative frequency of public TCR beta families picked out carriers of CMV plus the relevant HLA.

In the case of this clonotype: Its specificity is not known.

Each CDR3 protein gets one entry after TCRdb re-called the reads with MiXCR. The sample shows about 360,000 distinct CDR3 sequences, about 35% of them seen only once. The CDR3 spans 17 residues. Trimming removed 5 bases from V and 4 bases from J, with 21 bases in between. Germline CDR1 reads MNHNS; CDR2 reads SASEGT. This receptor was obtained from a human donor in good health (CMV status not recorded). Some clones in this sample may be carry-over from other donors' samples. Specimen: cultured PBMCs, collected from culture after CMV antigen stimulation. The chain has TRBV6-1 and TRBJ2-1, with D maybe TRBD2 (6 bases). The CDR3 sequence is CASSYESGGIGYNEQFF. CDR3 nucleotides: TGTGCCAGCAGTTACGAGTCTGGCGGGATTGGATACAATGAGCAGTTCTTC.